These 25 T cell receptor beta chains share one sample of origin, sequenced in a study of shared clonotypes between healthy human individuals (dated by TCRdb to 2020 to 2022). Library construction relied on the immunoSEQ multiplex PCR assay. This immuneACCESS table, as held by TCRdb, lists in-frame sequences with V and J called but not all clones. Of the missing ones, under half trace to an unresolved V gene in checked studies; the others have no known cause. Counted in this sample were over 950,000 clones; roughly 80% of them appeared once. The ten largest clones capture 0.85% to 1% of the sample. Sequencing input: memory CD4+ T cells from PBMCs. This specimen's cell subset or site label, per the study, means: CD45RA-negative fraction. These receptors all come from a man aged 18 to 35 in good health. Some clones in this sample may be carry-over from other donors' samples.

This sequence joins TRBV7-3 and TRBJ2-3; TRBD1 matches 8 bases. Germline V gene sequence: CDR1 SGHTA, CDR2 FQGTGA. CDR3 length: 15 residues. The V and J ends lost 2 bases and 4 bases, in that order; junction bases with no gene match: 5. The chain's CDR3 is CASSLPGGRADTQYF. DNA for the CDR3: TGTGCCAGCAGCTTACCAGGGGGCAGGGCAGATACGCAGTATTTT.

DNA for the CDR3: TGCGCCAGCAGCTCGGACACACTGACCGGGGAGCTGTTTTTT. Protein product: CASSSDTLTGELFF. This chain links TRBV5-1 with TRBJ2-2; a weak D match, TRBD1 (5 bases). The V end was cut by 3 bases, the J end by 5 bases, with 11 bases between. The CDR3 totals 14 residues. Germline lookup yields CDR1 SGHRS and CDR2 YFSETQ.

The V call is TRBV11-3, the J call TRBJ2-3; 13 bases agree with TRBD2. The CDR3 spans 17 residues. V lost 3 bases, J lost 3 bases, and 6 bases stayed unmatched. CDR1 is SGHNT, CDR2 YENEEA, per germline. The DNA of the CDR3 is TGTGCCAGCAGCTTCGGACTAGCGGGAGAGGGGACAGATACGCAGTATTTT. Translating gives CASSFGLAGEGTDTQYF. Full variable domain (missing parts from reference TRBV11-3 and TRBJ2-3): EAGVVQSPRYKIIEKKQPVAFWCNPISGHNTLYWYLQNLGQGPELLIRYENEEAVDDSQLPKDRFSAERLKGVDSTLKIQPAELGDSAVYLCASSFGLAGEGTDTQYFGPGTRLTVL.

The chain uses TRBV5-1 and TRBJ1-4, with D tentatively TRBD1 (6 bases). CDR3 length: 14 residues. Trimming shortened V by 3 bases and J by 7 bases, and 13 bases separated the two germline ends. In germline, CDR1 is SGHRS, CDR2 YFSETQ. The CDR3 nucleotides are TGCGCCAGCAGCTCACAGGGACGGACTGAAAAACTGTTTTTT. As protein: CASSSQGRTEKLFF.

The chain links TRBV7-8 to TRBJ1-2; D uncertain. V shed 3 bases and J shed 1 base, with 18 bases lying between them. This CDR3 has 17 residues. The germline V gene encodes CDR1 SGHVS and CDR2 FQNEAQ. The CDR3 region has the DNA TGTGCCAGCAGCTTCCGATCAGGAGGGCTGGATAACTATGGCTACACCTTC. It encodes CASSFRSGGLDNYGYTF. Complete variable domain (other parts from reference TRBV7-8 and TRBJ1-2): GAGVSQSPRYKVAKRGQDVALRCDPISGHVSLFWYQQALGQGPEFLTYFQNEAQLDKSGLPSDRFFAERPEGSVSTLKIQRTQQEDSAVYLCASSFRSGGLDNYGYTFGSGTRLTVV.

V usage is TRBV11-2 and J usage is TRBJ2-7; a possible D gene is TRBD2 (6 bases). This CDR3 spans 15 amino acids. V lost 0 bases and J lost 2, with 11 bases in between. Germline V gives CDR1 SGHAT, CDR2 FQNNGV. The CDR3 is CASSLDSGYTYEQYF. In DNA, the CDR3 is TGTGCCAGCAGCTTAGATAGCGGCTATACCTACGAGCAGTACTTC.

V usage is TRBV5-1 and J usage is TRBJ1-2, with D possibly being TRBD1 (5 bases). The CDR3 covers 14 residues. The germline V gene encodes CDR1 SGHRS and CDR2 YFSETQ. Trimming removed 0 bases at V and 6 bases at J, with 12 bases between. Written as DNA, the CDR3 is TGCGCCAGCAGCTTGGCCGGGGGAAGCGATGGCTACACCTTC. It translates to CASSLAGGSDGYTF.

V and J are TRBV5-4 and TRBJ2-7; 7 nucleotides match TRBD2. Trimming at V came to 0 bases and at J to 6 bases, leaving 9 bases not matched to a gene. CDR1 and CDR2 (germline): SGHNT, YYREEE (reference sequence). The CDR3 extends over 15 amino acids. As DNA, the CDR3 is TGTGCCAGCAGCTTGGGCGGGAGAGGTAGGGGCGAGCAGTACTTC. Its protein is CASSLGGRGRGEQYF.

V usage is TRBV27 and J usage is TRBJ1-1; D ambiguous. V lost 4 bases and J 3 bases, leaving 9 bases between the germline ends. The germline V gene has CDR1 MNHEY and CDR2 SMNVEV (reference sequence). The CDR3 spans 13 residues. The CDR3 DNA is TGTGCCAGCAGTTCAACCCGGGACACTGAAGCTTTCTTT. Amino acid sequence: CASSSTRDTEAFF.

The V call is TRBV6-5, the J call TRBJ1-5, with D perhaps TRBD1 (6 bases). V was trimmed by 6 bases and J by 4 bases, leaving 13 bases between them. Germline loops: CDR1 MNHEY, CDR2 SVGAGI. This CDR3 has 14 residues. In nucleotides, the CDR3 is TGTGCCAGCAGGGGGGCCGGTGGTAATCAGCCCCAGCATTTT. It specifies CASRGAGGNQPQHF.

V is TRBV7-2 and J is TRBJ1-2; tentatively, D is TRBD1 (5 bases). CDR1 and CDR2 (germline): SGHTA, FQGNSA. Trimming took 3 bases from V and 9 from J, leaving 23 bases between them. The CDR3 loop spans 16 amino acids. The CDR3 bases are TGTGCCAGCAGCTTGTGGGGAAGGGCGGCAGGGCCTAGCTACACCTTC. Translation gives CASSLWGRAAGPSYTF.

V and J are TRBV7-3 and TRBJ2-3; 7 bases map to TRBD2. The ends lost 3 bases at V and 6 bases at J; junction bases unmatched: 12. The CDR3 extends over 16 amino acids. From germline, CDR1 is SGHTA and CDR2 FQGTGA. This CDR3 reads CASSFLGGRAPDTQYF. As DNA, the CDR3 is TGTGCCAGCAGCTTCCTTGGGGGGAGGGCCCCGGATACGCAGTATTTT.

This rearrangement joins TRBV11-2 to TRBJ2-3, with D unresolved. The V end lost 0 bases, the J end lost 4 bases, and 8 bases lay between the germline ends. CDR1 and CDR2 from the germline V gene are SGHAT and FQNNGV. This CDR3 comprises 14 residues. The CDR3 reads CASSLDFVADTQYF. The CDR3 region has the DNA TGTGCCAGCAGCTTAGATTTTGTCGCAGATACGCAGTATTTT.

V is TRBV28 and J is TRBJ1-3, with a tentative D call TRBD1 (5 bases). There are 15 residues in the CDR3. The ends were cut back, 6 bases at V and 0 bases at J, with 12 bases in the middle. Germline-derived CDR1 and CDR2 are MDHEN and SYDVKM. CDR3 sequence: CASRSGGASGNTIYF. DNA of the CDR3: TGTGCCAGCAGGTCAGGCGGGGCCTCTGGAAACACCATATATTTT.

As to this clone: A much larger clonotype is one base distant, so this may be a read error. This CDR3 is also generated by other DNA sequences in the sample. V is TRBV7-2 and J is TRBJ1-1, with D maybe TRBD1 (6 bases). Trimming stripped 2 bases from V and 5 bases from J, with 9 bases between. This CDR3 comprises 13 residues. Germline assignment: CDR1 SGHTA and CDR2 FQGNSA. CDR3 DNA sequence: TGTGCCAGCAGCTTACGCAGGGGAACTGAAGCTTTCTTT. It encodes CASSLRRGTEAFF.

The V and J genes are TRBV5-1 and TRBJ2-3, with D perhaps TRBD1 (5 bases). The CDR3 extends over 14 amino acids. Germline assignment: CDR1 SGHRS and CDR2 YFSETQ. Trimming took off 4 bases at V and 2 bases at J, with 11 bases between the two ends. The CDR3, as DNA: TGCGCCAGCAGCAATCTAGGGGTCACAGATACGCAGTATTTT. It yields the protein CASSNLGVTDTQYF.

In its sample, this clone was seen once. This probably arose from a read error, given a far larger clone one base away. Additional DNA sequences in this sample encode the identical CDR3. The chain is built from TRBV11-2 and TRBJ2-1; D gene unclear. This CDR3 spans 13 amino acids. Trimming pared 4 bases from V and 12 bases from J, leaving 16 bases between. In germline, CDR1 is SGHAT, CDR2 FQNNGV. The CDR3: CASSSNPMGGQFF. The DNA of the CDR3 is TGTGCCAGCAGCTCCAACCCGATGGGCGGGCAGTTCTTC.

This clone was seen a few times. This chain connects TRBV5-6 to TRBJ2-1; 12 bases align to TRBD2. V shed 2 bases and J 5 bases; nucleotides not matched to a gene: 2. From germline, CDR1 is SGHDT and CDR2 YYEEEE. The CDR3 length is 15 residues. The CDR3 spells CASSLLAGGHNEQFF. CDR3 nucleotides: TGTGCCAGCAGCTTACTAGCGGGGGGACACAATGAGCAGTTCTTC.

Notes on this clone: It may be a read error: a sequence one base away is much more abundant. The chain combines TRBV30 with TRBJ2-7; no definite D call. Per the germline V gene, CDR1 is GTSNPN and CDR2 is SVGIG (reference sequence). Trimming took off 2 bases at V and 7 bases at J, with 15 bases between the two ends. There are 13 residues in the CDR3. The CDR3 protein is CAWSIATPDEQYF. In nucleotides, the CDR3 is TGTGCCTGGAGTATTGCTACCCCGGATGAGCAGTACTTC.

This chain joins TRBV5-6 and TRBJ2-5; D uncertain. This CDR3 is built from 11 residues. CDR1 and CDR2 from the germline V gene are SGHDT and YYEEEE. V lost 2 bases and J lost 5, with 4 bases in between. The CDR3 reads CASSLMETQYF. Here the CDR3 DNA reads TGTGCCAGCAGCTTAATGGAGACCCAGTACTTC. The full variable domain, completed using reference TRBV5-6 and TRBJ2-5, is DAGVTQSPTHLIKTRGQQVTLRCSPKSGHDTVSWYQQALGQGPQFIFQYYEEEERQRGNFPDRFSGHQFPNYSSELNVNALLLGDSALYLCASSLMETQYFGPGTRLLVL.

This chain's CDR3 is CASSTDRGPYGYTF. The CDR3 bases are TGTGCCAGCAGCACGGACAGGGGGCCCTATGGCTACACCTTC. This chain links TRBV7-8 with TRBJ1-2; TRBD1 aligns across 11 bases. The CDR3 runs 14 residues. Germline CDR1 SGHVS, CDR2 FQNEAQ. The V gene end was trimmed by 5 bases and the J gene end by 4 bases; junction bases not matched to a gene: 3.

The DNA for the CDR3 is TGTGCCAGCAGTTTACTAGCGGGAGACAACGAGCAGTACTTC. Translation: CASSLLAGDNEQYF. The rearrangement links TRBV27 to TRBJ2-7; 10 nucleotides agree with TRBD2. CDR1 and CDR2 (germline): MNHEY, SMNVEV (reference sequence). The V segment lost 2 bases and the J segment 5 bases; nucleotides outside the gene matches: 3. The CDR3 has 14 residues.

V gene TRBV5-1 combines with J gene TRBJ1-1, with D unclear. The V gene lost 0 bases and the J gene lost 5 bases, with 23 bases spanning the gap. This CDR3 is built from 18 residues. Germline V CDR1 and CDR2: SGHRS, YFSETQ. The CDR3 nucleotides are TGCGCCAGCAGCTTGGCCGGGTTAAACAGCCCGAGGTCTACTGAAGCTTTCTTT. It codes for CASSLAGLNSPRSTEAFF.

This clone was seen once. The V call is TRBV29-1, the J call TRBJ1-3; the D gene is possibly TRBD1 (5 bases). The germline V gene encodes CDR1 SQVTM and CDR2 ANQGSEA. V lost 7 bases to trimming and J lost 3 bases, with 10 bases between them. The CDR3 spans 12 residues. The CDR3 sequence is CSGRGSGNTIYF. CDR3 coding DNA: TGCAGCGGAAGGGGTAGTGGAAACACCATATATTTT.

This clone is a singleton in its sample. Here the CDR3 DNA reads TGTGCCAGCAGCTTGGGAGGGGGCAAGAGAGAAAAACTGTTTTTT. It specifies CASSLGGGKREKLFF. The chain carries TRBV5-4 and TRBJ1-4; 7 bases are a match to TRBD1. This CDR3 comprises 15 residues. Trimming cost V 0 bases and J 8 bases; bases outside gene matches: 7. CDR1 is SGHNT, CDR2 YYREEE, per germline (reference sequence).